One and the same sample provided the 24 T cell receptor beta chains below, sequenced in a study of T cell responses to AZD1222 COVID-19 vaccine. Sequenced by immunoSEQ multiplex PCR; TCRdb stores in-frame clones only, minus some. The sample lists more than 110,000 clones, around 93% occurring once. The sample in question was peripheral blood, obtained on day 0 of AZD1222 vaccination. Receptors originate from an adult in good health.

The V and J genes are TRBV2 and TRBJ1-1, with 7 bases aligning to TRBD1. CDR3 length: 16 residues. J gave up 5 bases and V 5 bases, and 14 bases lay outside the gene matches. Looked up from germline, CDR1 is SNHLY and CDR2 is FYNNEI. CDR3 DNA: TGTGCCAGCAGTCCCAGGCTCGGACAGGTGGGGACTGAAGCTTTCTTT. Its protein is CASSPRLGQVGTEAFF.

In its sample, this clone was seen once. The genes are TRBV3-1 (or the pseudogene TRBV3-2) and TRBJ1-6; 11 bases are a match to TRBD1. With 4 bases clipped from V and 10 bases from J, the junction kept 6 bases outside the gene matches. Germline V lookup: CDR1 LGHDT, CDR2 YNNKEL (reference sequence). There are 15 residues in the CDR3. The CDR3 DNA reads TGTGCCAGCAGCCCCAAGGGACAGGGGGGCTCACCCCTCCACTTT. Its protein is CASSPKGQGGSPLHF.

The gene calls are TRBV27 and TRBJ2-1; D not resolved. V shed 2 bases and J shed 6 bases, with 17 bases lying between them. The CDR3 contains 16 residues. Germline CDR1 and CDR2: MNHEY and SMNVEV (reference sequence). The CDR3 is CASSLPPTARINEQFF. CDR3 nucleotides: TGTGCCAGCAGTTTACCTCCTACAGCGCGGATCAATGAGCAGTTCTTC.

The V gene is TRBV19, the J gene TRBJ2-1; D may correspond to TRBD1 or TRBD2 (6 bases each). V was shortened by 6 bases and J by 4 bases, with 25 bases between the two germline ends. The length of the CDR3 is 18 residues. Germline assignment: CDR1 LNHDA and CDR2 SQIVND (reference sequence). CDR3 loop: CASSPRGRGLLRYNEQFF. The CDR3 DNA sequence: TGTGCCAGTAGCCCTAGGGGCAGGGGACTCCTTCGGTACAATGAGCAGTTCTTC.

V is TRBV7-9 and J is TRBJ1-4; TRBD1 might be the D (5 bases). The V end lost 5 bases, the J end lost 4 bases, and 11 bases lay between the germline ends. The CDR3 is 14 residues long. Germline V gene sequence: CDR1 SEHNR, CDR2 FQNEAQ (reference sequence). The CDR3 here is CASSPGRDNEKLFF. In nucleotides, the CDR3 is TGTGCCAGCAGCCCGGGACGGGATAATGAAAAACTGTTTTTT.

V and J are TRBV5-1 and TRBJ1-3; tentative D call: TRBD1 (5 bases). There are 16 residues in the CDR3. Germline V lookup: CDR1 SGHRS, CDR2 YFSETQ. Trimming stripped 4 bases from V and 4 bases from J, with 18 bases between. CDR3 region: CASSDRGTSGGNTIYF. As DNA, the CDR3 is TGCGCCAGCAGCGACCGGGGGACGTCGGGAGGAAACACCATATATTTT.

This clone was counted a single time. The rearrangement links TRBV2 to TRBJ1-6; the D is unclear. The CDR3 loop spans 13 amino acids. Germline CDR1 is SNHLY and CDR2 is FYNNEI. V lost 6 bases and J lost 10, with 13 bases in between. As DNA, the CDR3 is TGTGCCAGCAGGAGGGCGGATGGGTCACCCCTCCACTTT. Translated: CASRRADGSPLHF. The entire variable domain, with the rest obtained from reference TRBV2 and TRBJ1-6, is as follows: EPEVTQTPSHQVTQMGQEVILRCVPISNHLYFYWYRQILGQKVEFLVSFYNNEISEKSEIFDDQFSVERPDGSNFTLKIRSTKLEDSAMYFCASRRADGSPLHFGNGTRLTVT.

J is TRBJ1-6 and V is TRBV30; no reliable D call. Trimming took off 5 bases at V and 10 bases at J, with 15 bases between the two ends. CDR1 is GTSNPN, CDR2 SVGIG, per germline (reference sequence). The CDR3 length is 13 residues. The CDR3, as DNA: TGTGCCTGGGCTCACTATGGGGAATCACCCCTCCACTTT. This sequence encodes CAWAHYGESPLHF.

The J gene is TRBJ2-3, the V gene TRBV11-3; the D is unclear. The CDR3 is made up of 13 amino acids. In germline, CDR1 is SGHNT, CDR2 YENEEA. V was pared by 3 bases and J by 6 bases, with 10 bases between. The CDR3 reads CASSFELKDTQYF. As DNA, the CDR3 is TGTGCCAGCAGCTTTGAGTTAAAGGATACGCAGTATTTT.

CDR3 in amino acids: CASSVQLLPNEQYF. DNA for the CDR3: TGTGCCAGCAGCGTACAGCTTTTACCCAACGAGCAGTACTTC. The V gene is TRBV5-4, the J gene TRBJ2-7, with D hard to call. CDR1 SGHNT and CDR2 YYREEE come from the germline V gene (reference sequence). The CDR3 has 14 residues. The V end lost 4 bases, the J end lost 5 bases, and 16 bases lay between the germline ends.

The J gene is TRBJ2-3, the V gene TRBV27; TRBD1 matches at 10 bases. The CDR3 runs to 17 residues. The trim removed 2 bases at V and 4 bases at J, leaving 9 bases unmatched. CDR1 is MNHEY and CDR2 is SMNVEV in the germline V gene (reference sequence). The CDR3 nucleotides read TGTGCCAGCAGTTTAGTCCAGACGGGACAGGGGCCAGATACGCAGTATTTT. Translating gives CASSLVQTGQGPDTQYF.

This clone appeared a few times. The chain links TRBV27 to TRBJ1-2; D remains ambiguous. This CDR3 has 15 residues. The V end was cut by 5 bases, the J end by 2 bases, with 15 bases between. CDR1 is MNHEY, CDR2 SMNVEV, per germline (reference sequence). This CDR3 is CASSPGLSPNYGYTF. Here the CDR3 DNA reads TGTGCCAGCAGTCCGGGTCTCTCCCCCAACTATGGCTACACCTTC.

This clone is a singleton in its sample. The V call is TRBV11-2, the J call TRBJ1-1, with D possibly TRBD1 on 5 matching bases. V lost 6 bases, J lost 3 bases, and 11 bases lay in between. The CDR3 contains 13 residues. CDR1 and CDR2 from the germline V gene are SGHAT and FQNNGV. CDR3 sequence: CASSYDRHTEAFF. The CDR3 region has the DNA TGTGCCAGCAGTTATGACAGACACACTGAAGCTTTCTTT.

J is TRBJ2-3 and V is TRBV15; no clear D gene. Germline loops: CDR1 LNHNV, CDR2 YYDKDF (reference sequence). V lost 3 bases to trimming and J lost 2 bases, with 12 bases between them. The CDR3 is 15 residues long. CDR3 coding DNA: TGTGCCACCAGCAGTCGACTTTCCTTCACAGATACGCAGTATTTT. Translated, it gives CATSSRLSFTDTQYF.

The gene calls are TRBV7-2 and TRBJ2-7; the D is unclear. V lost 5 bases to trimming and J lost 3 bases, with 11 bases between them. The germline V gene has CDR1 SGHTA and CDR2 FQGNSA. CDR3 length: 13 amino acids. This chain's CDR3 is CASSPSNDYEQYF. CDR3 DNA sequence: TGTGCCAGCAGCCCCAGCAACGACTACGAGCAGTACTTC.

V gene TRBV5-5 combines with J gene TRBJ1-2; D perhaps matches TRBD1 (5 bases). Germline lookup yields CDR1 SGHKS and CDR2 YYEKEE (reference sequence). The CDR3 is 14 amino acids. V was clipped by 0 bases and J by 4 bases, with 10 bases between them. Here the CDR3 DNA reads TGTGCCAGCAGCTTGGAGGGGAGCTCCTATGGCTACACCTTC. This translates into CASSLEGSSYGYTF.

The genes are TRBV7-2 and TRBJ2-1; D not certain. In germline, CDR1 is SGHTA, CDR2 FQGNSA. CDR3 length: 14 residues. Trimming stripped 1 base from V and 0 bases from J, with 4 bases between. The CDR3 reads CASSLGGSYNEQFF. The CDR3 bases are TGTGCCAGCAGCTTAGGAGGCTCCTACAATGAGCAGTTCTTC.

In this sample, this clone turned up many times. The rearrangement uses TRBV20-1 and TRBJ1-5, with 9 bases identical to TRBD1. The CDR3 runs 17 residues. J was trimmed by 5 bases and V by 4 bases; bases with no gene match: 15. The germline V gene encodes CDR1 DFQATT and CDR2 SNEGSKA (reference sequence). The CDR3 spells CSAIDPGQGFFYQPQHF. DNA for the CDR3: TGCAGTGCTATTGATCCGGGACAGGGATTTTTCTATCAGCCCCAGCATTTT.

This chain joins TRBV27 and TRBJ1-5; D is undetermined. V was cut by 6 bases and J by 0 bases, with 9 bases left in between. The CDR3 is 14 residues long. CDR1 and CDR2 from the germline V gene are MNHEY and SMNVEV (reference sequence). CDR3 loop: CASRTGNSNQPQHF. Written as DNA, the CDR3 is TGTGCCAGCAGGACGGGAAATAGCAATCAGCCCCAGCATTTT.

The chain carries TRBV4-2 and TRBJ1-2; D uncertain. The length of the CDR3 is 15 residues. Germline V gene sequence: CDR1 LGHNA, CDR2 YNFKEQ. Trimming took off 1 base at V and 4 bases at J, with 13 bases between the two ends. The CDR3 nucleotides read TGTGCCAGCAGCCAAGGTCGCGGCGGATCCTATGGCTACACCTTC. Translation gives CASSQGRGGSYGYTF.

The V gene is TRBV6-5, the J gene TRBJ1-1, with a possible D match to TRBD1 (5 bases). The CDR3 is 13 amino acids. The V gene lost 5 bases and the J gene lost 4 bases, with 11 bases spanning the gap. CDR1 is MNHEY and CDR2 is SVGAGI in the germline V gene. CDR3 sequence reads: CASSIVQGTEAFF. CDR3 nucleotide sequence: TGTGCCAGCAGTATTGTCCAGGGCACTGAAGCTTTCTTT.

Notes on this clone: Its ends do not fully match the called genes, so a read error is possible. This rearrangement joins TRBV3-1 (or the pseudogene TRBV3-2) to TRBJ1-5; tentatively, D is TRBD1 (6 bases). This CDR3 is built from 17 residues. Germline V gives CDR1 LGHDT, CDR2 YNNKEL (reference sequence). CDR3: CASSEDSGEGSNQPQHF. CDR3 coding DNA: TGTGCCAGCAGCGAAGATTCAGGGGAGGGGAGCAATCAGCCCCAGCATTTT.

The chain is built from TRBV5-4 and TRBJ1-1, with D uncertain. Trimming stripped 1 base from V and 0 bases from J, with 7 bases between. There are 14 residues in the CDR3. Germline V lookup: CDR1 SGHNT, CDR2 YYREEE (reference sequence). The CDR3 region has the DNA TGTGCCAGCAGCTTGTCTATCATGAACACTGAAGCTTTCTTT. Its protein product is CASSLSIMNTEAFF.

The CDR3 is CASSIFGVGTLGNQPQHF. The CDR3 DNA reads TGTGCCAGTAGTATATTCGGGGTGGGTACGTTGGGCAATCAGCCCCAGCATTTT. The rearrangement links TRBV19 to TRBJ1-5; no clear D gene. CDR1 LNHDA and CDR2 SQIVND come from the germline V gene (reference sequence). Deletions cut 2 bases from V and 2 bases from J, with 19 bases between. The CDR3 runs 18 residues. Complete variable domain (other parts from reference TRBV19 and TRBJ1-5): DGGITQSPKYLFRKEGQNVTLSCEQNLNHDAMYWYRQDPGQGLRLIYYSQIVNDFQKGDIAEGYSVSREKKESFPLTVTSAQKNPTAFYLCASSIFGVGTLGNQPQHFGDGTRLSIL.